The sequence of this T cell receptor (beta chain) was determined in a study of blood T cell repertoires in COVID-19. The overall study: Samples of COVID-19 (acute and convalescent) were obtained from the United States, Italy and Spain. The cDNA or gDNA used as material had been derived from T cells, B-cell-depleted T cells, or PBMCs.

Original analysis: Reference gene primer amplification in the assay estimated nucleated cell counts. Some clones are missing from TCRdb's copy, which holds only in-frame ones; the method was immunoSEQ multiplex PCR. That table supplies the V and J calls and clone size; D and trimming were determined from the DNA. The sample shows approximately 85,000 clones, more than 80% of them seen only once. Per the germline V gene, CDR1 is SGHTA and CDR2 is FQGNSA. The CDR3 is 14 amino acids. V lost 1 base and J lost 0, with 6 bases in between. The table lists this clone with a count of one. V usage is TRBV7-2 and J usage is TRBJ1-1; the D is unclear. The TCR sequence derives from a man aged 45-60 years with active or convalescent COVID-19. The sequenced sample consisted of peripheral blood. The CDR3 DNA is TGTGCCAGCAGCTTAGAACAGATGAACACTGAAGCTTTCTTT. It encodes CASSLEQMNTEAFF.